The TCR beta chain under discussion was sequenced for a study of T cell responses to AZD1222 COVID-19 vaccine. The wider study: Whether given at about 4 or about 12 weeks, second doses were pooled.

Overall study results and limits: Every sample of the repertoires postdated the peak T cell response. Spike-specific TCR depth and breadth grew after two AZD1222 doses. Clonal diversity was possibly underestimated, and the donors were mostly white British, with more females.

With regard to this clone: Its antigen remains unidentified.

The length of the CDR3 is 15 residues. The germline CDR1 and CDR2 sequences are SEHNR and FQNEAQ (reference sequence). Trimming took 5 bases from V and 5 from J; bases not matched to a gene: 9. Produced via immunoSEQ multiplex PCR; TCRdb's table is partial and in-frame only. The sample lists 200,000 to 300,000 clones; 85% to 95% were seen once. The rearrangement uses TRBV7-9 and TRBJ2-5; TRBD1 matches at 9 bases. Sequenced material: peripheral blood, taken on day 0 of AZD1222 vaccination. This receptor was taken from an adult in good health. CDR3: CASSAWDRDGETQYF. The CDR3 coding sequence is TGTGCCAGCAGCGCTTGGGACAGGGACGGGGAGACCCAGTACTTC.